This T cell receptor (beta chain) was captured in a study of OX40 agonist ivuxolimab in advanced cancers. Whole-study context: With ivuxolimab, an agonistic anti-OX40 (CD134) antibody, patients were treated. The dose-escalation group included hepatocellular carcinoma, melanoma, renal cell carcinoma and head and neck cancer. Prior anti-PD-1, anti-PD-L1 or anti-CTLA-4 therapy did not bar entry, and more than 35% had some.

This table comes from immunoSEQ multiplex PCR, and its TCRdb copy is limited to in-frame clones, with some not included. The repertoire consists of approximately 73,000 clones, with 85% to 90% occurring once and the leading ten covering 10% to 15%. Points from the study as a whole: At 0.1-3.0 mg/kg, partial responders had clonal expansion among the lowest observed.

In regard to this clone: Its antigen is currently unknown.

Trimming cost V 3 bases and J 5 bases, with 10 bases left between them. Germline assignment: CDR1 SGHDN and CDR2 FVKESK. The CDR3 length is 13 residues. This material consisted of CD4+ or CD8+ T cells sorted from blood, taken in a trial of the OX40 agonist ivuxolimab. The rearrangement uses TRBV14 and TRBJ1-2; D is unclear. The origin of this receptor is an adult with an advanced solid tumor such as melanoma, head and neck, liver or kidney cancer. The CDR3, as DNA: TGTGCCAGCAGCCAGCCGAATGGGTATGGCTACACCTTC. It specifies CASSQPNGYGYTF.